The 21 T cell receptor beta chains reported below all come from one sample, sequenced in a study of cytomegalovirus exposure and HLA in healthy donors. 13 Jbeta primers and 60 Vbeta primers were used for the PCR. Here immunoSEQ multiplex PCR was the method, and the copy in TCRdb shows in-frame clones only, minus some. The data hold around 210,000 clones, with over 75% observed a single time. The sample was PBMCs. The source of these receptors is a woman aged 25-40 years in good health and CMV-seronegative.

The rearrangement uses TRBV6-1 and TRBJ2-5; 12 nucleotides match TRBD2. With V trimmed by 5 bases and J by 5 bases, 6 bases remained unmatched. This CDR3 has 15 amino acids. Germline CDR1 MNHNS, CDR2 SASEGT. The CDR3 sequence is CASSSPGTSGETQYF. The CDR3 nucleotides read TGTGCCAGCAGTTCCCCCGGGACTAGCGGGGAGACCCAGTACTTC.

The chain employs TRBV2 and TRBJ2-1, with 9 nucleotides matching TRBD1. V lost 10 bases to trimming and J lost 7 bases; unmatched junction nucleotides: 11. CDR1 is SNHLY and CDR2 is FYNNEI in the germline V gene. The CDR3 is 14 amino acids. CDR3 nucleotides: TGTGCCATAGTGGGCGGGACAGGGTCAAATGAGCAGTTCTTC. Translated, it gives CAIVGGTGSNEQFF. Full variable domain (missing parts from reference TRBV2 and TRBJ2-1): EPEVTQTPSHQVTQMGQEVILRCVPISNHLYFYWYRQILGQKVEFLVSFYNNEISEKSEIFDDQFSVERPDGSNFTLKIRSTKLEDSAMYFCAIVGGTGSNEQFFGPGTRLTVL.

The chain employs TRBV30 and TRBJ2-2, with 7 bases that match TRBD1. Per the germline V gene, CDR1 is GTSNPN and CDR2 is SVGIG (reference sequence). The length of the CDR3 is 14 residues. With V trimmed by 0 bases and J by 6 bases, 4 bases remained unmatched. The CDR3 DNA sequence: TGTGCCTGGAGTGTAAAGGGGGCGGCCGGGGAGCTGTTTTTT. Translating gives CAWSVKGAAGELFF.

The chain carries TRBV29-1 and TRBJ1-6, with a weak D call TRBD1 (5 bases). Per germline, CDR1 SQVTM and CDR2 ANQGSEA. This CDR3 comprises 13 residues. V dropped 5 bases and J dropped 5 bases, with 10 bases sitting between them. This CDR3 reads CSVQGGDNSPLHF. CDR3 bases: TGCAGCGTTCAGGGAGGTGATAATTCACCCCTCCACTTT.

This chain connects TRBV6-5 to TRBJ2-1; the D gene is possibly TRBD2 (7 bases). CDR3 size: 15 residues. The germline V and J ends were trimmed by 8 bases and 2 bases, with 16 bases remaining between them. CDR1 MNHEY and CDR2 SVGAGI come from the germline V gene. DNA for the CDR3: TGTGCCAGCTCCCTAGGGGGGGTCACCTACAATGAGCAGTTCTTC. It specifies CASSLGGVTYNEQFF.

The CDR3 nucleotides read TGTGCCAGCAGTTACTCGAACAGCCGGGAGGAGACCCAGTACTTC. This encodes CASSYSNSREETQYF. V gene TRBV6-6 combines with J gene TRBJ2-5, with D perhaps matching TRBD2 (6 bases). The CDR3 runs 15 residues. V was trimmed by 0 bases and J by 5 bases, leaving 13 bases between them. Germline CDR1 MNHNY, CDR2 SVGAGI (reference sequence).

The V call is TRBV11-2, the J call TRBJ1-1; 9 bases line up with TRBD1. V dropped 6 bases and J dropped 4; count of bases not matched to a gene: 6. This CDR3 spans 14 amino acids. The germline V gene has CDR1 SGHAT and CDR2 FQNNGV. CDR3 DNA sequence: TGTGCCAGCAGTCTGGACAGGGGAGGCACTGAAGCTTTCTTT. Amino acids: CASSLDRGGTEAFF.

The chain is built from TRBV18 and TRBJ1-2, with 10 nucleotides matching TRBD1. Germline V lookup: CDR1 KGHSH, CDR2 LQKENI. The CDR3 totals 14 residues. Trimming at V came to 3 bases and at J to 8 bases, leaving 6 bases not matched to a gene. The CDR3 DNA follows: TGTGCCAGCTCACCCCGACAGGGGGCAGAGGGCTACACCTTC. Protein sequence: CASSPRQGAEGYTF.

This CDR3 reads CASSSYGQGWETQYF. The CDR3 DNA reads as TGTGCCAGTAGCTCCTACGGACAGGGTTGGGAGACCCAGTACTTC. The chain recombines TRBV19 with TRBJ2-5; 8 bases are shared with TRBD1. Germline loops: CDR1 LNHDA, CDR2 SQIVND (reference sequence). The CDR3 is 15 amino acids. The V segment lost 6 bases and the J segment 5 bases; nucleotides outside the gene matches: 11.

This chain connects TRBV4-1 to TRBJ2-5; 9 nucleotides line up with TRBD1. The J call is uncertain, as TRBJ2-7 better fits the DNA end. Germline CDR1 reads MGHRA; CDR2 reads YSYEKL. CDR3 size: 16 residues. This chain's CDR3 is CASSQVQGALGYEQYF. The CDR3, as DNA: TGCGCCAGCAGCCAGGTACAGGGGGCATTGGGCTACGAGCAGTACTTC.

The chain is built from TRBV18 and TRBJ2-2; 11 bases agree with TRBD2. The CDR3 has 17 residues. Germline-derived CDR1 and CDR2 are KGHSH and LQKENI. V shed 3 bases, J shed 4 bases, and the junction held 7 bases outside the gene matches. DNA of the CDR3: TGTGCCAGCTCACCGATAGCGGGAGGGCCTGGCACCGGGGAGCTGTTTTTT. It translates to CASSPIAGGPGTGELFF.

V usage is TRBV7-8 and J usage is TRBJ2-7; 7 bases are a match to TRBD1. V was pared by 4 bases and J by 3 bases, with 9 bases of the junction left unmatched. CDR1 is SGHVS and CDR2 is FQNEAQ in the germline V gene. This CDR3 contains 15 residues. The CDR3, as DNA: TGTGCCAGCAGCTCCCGGGACAGTCAATACTACGAGCAGTACTTC. Translating it yields CASSSRDSQYYEQYF.

The rearrangement links TRBV9 to TRBJ1-2; TRBD1 matches 10 bases. V shed 3 bases, J shed 8 bases, and the junction held 25 bases outside the gene matches. The CDR3 is made up of 20 amino acids. Germline values: CDR1 SGDLS, CDR2 YYNGEE. The CDR3 DNA is TGTGCCAGCAGCGGACCTTCCGACAGGGGGCGCGAAAGGGGTTTTTGGGGCTACACCTTC. Protein product: CASSGPSDRGRERGFWGYTF.

This chain joins TRBV28 and TRBJ2-7, with D unclear. The germline V gene has CDR1 MDHEN and CDR2 SYDVKM. This CDR3 has 12 amino acids. V dropped 8 bases and J dropped 6 bases, with 14 bases sitting between them. The CDR3 sequence is CASVYSSGEQYF. The CDR3 DNA reads TGTGCCAGCGTCTATTCTTCCGGCGAGCAGTACTTC.

This clone was picked up a small number of times. The V call is TRBV5-6, the J call TRBJ2-1; 9 positions match TRBD2. This CDR3 is 16 amino acids long. The ends lost 4 bases at V and 5 bases at J; junction bases unmatched: 10. CDR1 and CDR2 from the germline V gene are SGHDT and YYEEEE. CDR3 nucleotide sequence: TGTGCCAGCAGCCTGACTCGGACTAGCGCAGACAATGAGCAGTTCTTC. Translation gives CASSLTRTSADNEQFF.

This clone was counted a few times. The V gene is TRBV6-5, the J gene TRBJ1-5, with D perhaps matching TRBD1 (5 bases). Deletions cut 0 bases from V and 6 bases from J, with 12 bases between. Per the germline V gene, CDR1 is MNHEY and CDR2 is SVGAGI. The CDR3 covers 15 residues. The CDR3 sequence: CASSYSLGARQPQHF. CDR3 DNA sequence: TGTGCCAGCAGTTACTCGTTAGGGGCGCGTCAGCCCCAGCATTTT.

This clone showed up just once. V usage is TRBV5-5 and J usage is TRBJ1-5, with TRBD1 as a possible D gene (6 bases). Germline lookup yields CDR1 SGHKS and CDR2 YYEKEE (reference sequence). Trimming cost V 4 bases and J 0 bases, with 11 bases left between them. This CDR3 has 15 amino acids. The CDR3 sequence: CASSLMTGSNQPQHF. DNA of the CDR3: TGTGCCAGCAGCCTGATGACAGGTAGCAATCAGCCCCAGCATTTT.

The V and J genes are TRBV19 and TRBJ1-2; the D gene is possibly TRBD1 (5 bases). In germline, CDR1 is LNHDA, CDR2 SQIVND (reference sequence). V was shortened by 0 bases and J by 5 bases, with 13 bases between the two germline ends. The CDR3 length is 15 residues. For the CDR3, the DNA is TGTGCCAGTAGTATAGATGGTCAGGGAGGATATGGCTACACCTTC. As protein: CASSIDGQGGYGYTF.

This clone was seen just once. The genes are TRBV6-1 and TRBJ2-7, with 10 bases matching TRBD2. The germline V gene has CDR1 MNHNS and CDR2 SASEGT. The junction had 6 bases not matched to a gene; V was cut back by 9 bases and J by 4 bases. The CDR3 extends over 13 amino acids. For the CDR3, the DNA is TGTGCCAGTACCGGGACTAGCGAATACGAGCAGTACTTC. Amino acids: CASTGTSEYEQYF.

The V gene is TRBV28, the J gene TRBJ1-1; D gene unclear. The CDR3 runs 14 residues. Germline V gives CDR1 MDHEN, CDR2 SYDVKM. V was cut by 3 bases and J by 4 bases, with 12 bases left in between. In DNA form, the CDR3 reads TGTGCCAGCAGTTTGCTGGGGAGGCGCACTGAAGCTTTCTTT. Translating it yields CASSLLGRRTEAFF.

J is TRBJ2-7 and V is TRBV5-1, with 9 bases lining up with TRBD2. Looked up from germline, CDR1 is SGHRS and CDR2 is YFSETQ. Losses at the gene ends were 5 bases for V and 4 bases for J; bases not matched to a gene: 7. This CDR3 is 14 amino acids long. The DNA of the CDR3 is TGCGCCAGCAGGCTGCGGGGGGGAGAATACGAGCAGTACTTC. Amino acid sequence: CASRLRGGEYEQYF.